One and the same sample provided the 7 T cell receptor beta chains below, sequenced in a study of T cells in Graves' hyperthyroidism and ophthalmopathy. Using RNA transcripts as the source, TCR beta CDR3 regions were amplified. The HTBI primer set was used in a first-round RT-PCR of the TCR CDR3. TCRdb recomputed calls from the multiplex PCR reads with MiXCR, one row per CDR3 protein. The sample yields hundreds of thousands of distinct CDR3 sequences, roughly 15% seen once. Sequenced: blood. The receptor set was obtained from a woman between 40 and 55 years old with Graves' ophthalmopathy.

The sample holds a few counts of this clonotype. The genes are TRBV19 and TRBJ2-5; the match to TRBD1 covers 8 bases. V was pared by 4 bases and J by 5 bases, with 3 bases of the junction left unmatched. Germline CDR1 LNHDA, CDR2 SQIVND (reference sequence). This CDR3 region has 13 residues. As DNA, the CDR3 is TGTGCCAGTAGTACCCGGGACAGGGAGACCCAGTACTTC. Amino acids: CASSTRDRETQYF.

This clonotype showed up many times. This sequence joins TRBV6-1 and TRBJ2-7; D is perhaps TRBD2 (5 bases). CDR3 length: 14 residues. From germline, CDR1 is MNHNS and CDR2 SASEGT. V was cut by 6 bases and J by 0 bases, with 12 bases left in between. This CDR3 is CASRTRGSSYEQYF. In DNA, the CDR3 is TGTGCCAGCAGAACACGGGGTAGCTCCTACGAGCAGTACTTC.

This clonotype turned up a few times. The genes are TRBV25-1 and TRBJ1-2; D gene ambiguous. This CDR3 is 13 amino acids long. Germline V gives CDR1 MGHDK, CDR2 SYGVNS. The V end was cut by 4 bases, the J end by 1 base, with 7 bases between. The CDR3 DNA sequence: TGTGCCAGCAGTGGACAACTTAACTATGGCTACACCTTC. It specifies CASSGQLNYGYTF.

This clonotype was recorded many times. The chain combines TRBV11-3 with TRBJ2-7, with 7 bases lining up with TRBD1. The germline V gene has CDR1 SGHNT and CDR2 YENEEA. V was pared by 2 bases and J by 2 bases, with 15 bases of the junction left unmatched. The CDR3 consists of 18 residues. This CDR3 is CASSLPDRDWSNTYEQYF. Here the CDR3 DNA reads TGTGCCAGCAGCTTACCCGACAGGGATTGGAGTAATACCTACGAGCAGTACTTC.

This clonotype appeared many times. At one boundary the junction diverges from the germline segment, which might be a read error. CDR3 DNA sequence: TGCGCCAGCAGTTTGGGAGACAGGTCCGATCAGCCCCAGCATTTT. Encoded protein: CASSLGDRSDQPQHF. The gene calls are TRBV5-1 and TRBJ1-5, with D possibly being TRBD1 (6 bases). This CDR3 has 15 amino acids. CDR1 and CDR2 (germline): SGHRS, YFSETQ.

The rearrangement joins TRBV2 to TRBJ1-5; 8 nucleotides match TRBD1. V lost 6 bases, J lost 6 bases, and 16 bases stayed unmatched. CDR1 SNHLY and CDR2 FYNNEI come from the germline V gene. CDR3 length: 17 residues. The CDR3 here is CASRAGQGHKDGQPQHF. CDR3 DNA sequence: TGTGCCAGCAGGGCCGGACAGGGCCATAAAGATGGTCAGCCCCAGCATTTT.

This clonotype was recorded at least ten times. This chain links TRBV5-1 with TRBJ2-3, with unresolved D. Trimming removed 0 bases from V and 0 bases from J, with 8 bases in between. Germline V gives CDR1 SGHRS, CDR2 YFSETQ. The CDR3 has 15 residues. The CDR3 region is CASSLDVGSTDTQYF. The CDR3 DNA reads TGCGCCAGCAGCTTGGATGTCGGGAGCACAGATACGCAGTATTTT.